This TCR beta chain was recorded in a study of blood T cell repertoires in COVID-19. V lost 0 bases to trimming and J lost 4 bases; unmatched junction nucleotides: 4. The CDR3 runs 15 residues. CDR1 SEHNR and CDR2 FQNEAQ come from the germline V gene (reference sequence). Original processing notes: Amplifying reference gene primers gave estimates of nucleated cell counts. TCRdb's copy holds only in-frame clones and misses some; the assay was immunoSEQ multiplex PCR. V and J calls and clone size follow that table, whereas D and trimming were derived from the DNA. In the table there are 150,000 to 200,000 clones, about 86% of which are singletons.

The chain has TRBV7-9 and TRBJ2-7; the match to TRBD2 covers 9 bases. Sample: peripheral blood. The sequence was collected from a woman over 75 with acute or convalescent COVID-19. The CDR3 region is CASSLASGSLYEQYF. CDR3 DNA sequence: TGTGCCAGCAGCTTAGCTAGCGGGAGTTTGTACGAGCAGTACTTC.